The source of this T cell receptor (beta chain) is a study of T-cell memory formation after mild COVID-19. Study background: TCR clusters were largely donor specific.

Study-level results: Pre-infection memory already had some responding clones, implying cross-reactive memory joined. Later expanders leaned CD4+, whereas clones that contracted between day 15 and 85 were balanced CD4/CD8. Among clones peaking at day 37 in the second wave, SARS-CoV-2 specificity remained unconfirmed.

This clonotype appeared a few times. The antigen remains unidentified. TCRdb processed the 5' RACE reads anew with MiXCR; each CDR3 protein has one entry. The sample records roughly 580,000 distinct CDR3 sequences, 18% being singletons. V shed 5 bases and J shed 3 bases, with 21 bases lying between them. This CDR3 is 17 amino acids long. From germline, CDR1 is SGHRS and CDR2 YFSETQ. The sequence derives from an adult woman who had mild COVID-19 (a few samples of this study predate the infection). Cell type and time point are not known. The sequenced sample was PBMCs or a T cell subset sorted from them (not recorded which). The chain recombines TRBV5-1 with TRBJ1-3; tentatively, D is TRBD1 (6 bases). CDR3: CASRLSDRKLDGNTIYF. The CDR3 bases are TGCGCCAGCAGGCTGTCAGACAGGAAACTTGATGGAAACACCATATATTTT.